The present T cell receptor (beta chain) was sequenced within a study of shared clonotypes between healthy human individuals. Repertoires were generated with immunoSEQ multiplex PCR, while TCRdb's copy carries only in-frame clones and drops some. The profile shows approximately 2.3 million clones, 85% to 95% of them singletons. Per the germline V gene, CDR1 is SQVTM and CDR2 is ANQGSEA. This CDR3 is built from 14 residues. Between the trimmed V and J ends, which lost 7 bases and 0 bases, there was a span of 15 bases. The chain recombines TRBV29-1 with TRBJ1-1; D uncertain. The receptor was derived from a man younger than 35 in good health. Some clones in this sample may be carry-over from other donors' samples. The material sequenced was naive CD4+ T cells from PBMCs. The subset: CD45RA+ positively selected. The CDR3 loop reads CSAGARQVNTEAFF. CDR3 nucleotides: TGCAGCGCAGGAGCCCGGCAGGTGAACACTGAAGCTTTCTTT.